The sequence of this T cell receptor (beta chain) was determined in a study of T cells after posttransplantation cyclophosphamide. Using immunoSEQ multiplex PCR, the repertoire was profiled, and TCRdb retains in-frame clones only, with some absent. The data list about 38,000 clones, none observed once; 2.5% falls to the top ten. Trimming shortened V by 7 bases and J by 4 bases, and 13 bases separated the two germline ends. Looked up from germline, CDR1 is SGHDN and CDR2 is FVKESK. The CDR3 contains 14 residues. V usage is TRBV14 and J usage is TRBJ2-2; perhaps TRBD2 as D (6 bases). The receptor was isolated from a man in his forties or fifties in good health, CMV-negative, and a related stem cell transplant donor. The specimen was PBMCs. DNA for the CDR3: TGTGCCAGCAAAGGGGAGGACGGCACCGGGGAGCTGTTTTTT. Its translation: CASKGEDGTGELFF.